This entry lists 3 T cell receptor beta chains sequenced from one sample in a study (dated by TCRdb to the mid-2010s). Library creation used RT-PCR. Sequencing used an Illumina MiSeq. The public reads were run again by TCRdb, first through fastp at Q25 and then through MiXCR, and only productive beta chains were kept. Each entry merges the rows of one CDR3 protein and shows their most common DNA and genes. The sample has around 700,000 distinct CDR3 sequences on record, 12% to 15% of them singletons. The ten top clones hold roughly 3.9% of the sample. Sequencing used memory CD4+ T cells from blood. The receptor source for this set is a female donor in good health, serving as a healthy control.

This rearrangement joins TRBV27 to TRBJ1-2, with D tentatively TRBD1 (6 bases). V lost 6 bases and J 7 bases, leaving 15 bases between the germline ends. The CDR3 runs 13 residues. In germline, CDR1 is MNHEY, CDR2 SMNVEV (reference sequence). The CDR3 reads CASSTTGFSGYTF. The CDR3, as DNA: TGTGCCAGCAGCACGACAGGTTTTAGTGGCTACACCTTC.

This clonotype was seen a few times. This chain joins TRBV3-1 and TRBJ2-2; 8 bases match TRBD2. This CDR3 is 18 amino acids long. Germline trimming cut 3 bases from V and 0 bases from J; bases unmatched to any gene: 9. Germline V gene data show CDR1 as LGHDT and CDR2 as YNNKEL (reference sequence). CDR3 DNA: TGTGCCAGCAGCCAGCCAAGTTCGGGACTAGCGAACACCGGGGAGCTGTTTTTT. This sequence encodes CASSQPSSGLANTGELFF. The variable domain in full, with the rest retrieved from reference TRBV3-1 and TRBJ2-2, is DTAVSQTPKYLVTQMGNDKSIKCEQNLGHDTMYWYKQDSKKFLKIMFSYNNKELIINETVPNRFSPKSPDKAHLNLHINSLELGDSAVYFCASSQPSSGLANTGELFFGEGSRLTVL.

V usage is TRBV28 and J usage is TRBJ1-5, with D perhaps matching TRBD1 (6 bases). This CDR3 comprises 14 residues. Trimming removed 11 bases at V and 2 bases at J, with 16 bases between. Germline CDR1 and CDR2: MDHEN and SYDVKM. CDR3 amino acids: CAVPAGGGNQPQHF. The CDR3 nucleotides are TGTGCCGTCCCAGCGGGGGGCGGCAATCAGCCCCAGCATTTT.